One sample yielded the 23 T cell receptor beta chains listed below, sequenced in a study of shared clonotypes between healthy human individuals (dated by TCRdb to about 2020). Library preparation employed the immunoSEQ multiplex PCR assay. As stored in TCRdb, this immuneACCESS dataset retains in-frame rearrangements with V and J assigned. A fraction of the clones does not appear; measured against another copy, unresolved V genes explain less than half of the discrepancy, and the remainder lacks a known reason. The sample data list 2 million to 3 million clones, and approximately 93% of these were observed just once. Of the sample, around 0.37% is held by the ten largest clones. The sequenced sample consisted of naive CD4+ T cells from PBMCs. In the paper's terms, the cell subset or site label means: CD45RA+ positively selected. The source of these receptors is a young man in good health. Some clones in this sample may be carry-over from other donors' samples.

The gene calls are TRBV7-6 and TRBJ2-6; D perhaps matches TRBD2 (6 bases). Deletions cut 4 bases from V and 4 bases from J, with 17 bases between. The CDR3 contains 17 residues. Germline CDR1 is SGHVS and CDR2 is FNYEAQ. In DNA form, the CDR3 reads TGTGCCAGCAGCTCCGATGCGGGAAAAGTGGGGGCCAACGTCCTGACTTTC. Its translation is CASSSDAGKVGANVLTF.

The chain couples TRBV7-2 to TRBJ2-5; D not certain. The CDR3 extends over 13 amino acids. Trimming left V 5 bases short and J 7 bases short, with 14 bases between. Germline assignment: CDR1 SGHTA and CDR2 FQGNSA. CDR3 sequence: CASSPDGAGTQYF. The CDR3 DNA follows: TGTGCCAGCAGCCCCGACGGCGCCGGGACCCAGTACTTC.

J is TRBJ2-3 and V is TRBV29-1, with D hard to call. CDR3 length: 12 residues. Trimming shortened V by 3 bases and J by 2 bases, and 6 bases separated the two germline ends. Looked up from germline, CDR1 is SQVTM and CDR2 is ANQGSEA. CDR3 nucleotides: TGCAGCGTTGATGTGGACACAGATACGCAGTATTTT. Translating it yields CSVDVDTDTQYF.

Worth noting for this clone: Other DNA sequences in the same sample also yield this CDR3. V usage is TRBV7-2 and J usage is TRBJ2-7; 11 bases match TRBD1. There are 14 residues in the CDR3. CDR1 and CDR2 from the germline V gene are SGHTA and FQGNSA. The V gene end was trimmed by 5 bases and the J gene end by 5 bases; junction bases not matched to a gene: 5. In nucleotides, the CDR3 is TGTGCCAGCAGCCTTGGACAGGGGGCTGACGAGCAGTACTTC. Translating gives CASSLGQGADEQYF.

J is TRBJ2-2 and V is TRBV6-1; D gene ambiguous. With 4 bases removed from V and 5 bases from J, the gap between germline ends came to 11 bases. Germline V lookup: CDR1 MNHNS, CDR2 SASEGT. CDR3 length: 14 amino acids. The CDR3 DNA follows: TGTGCCAGCAGTGCGGCCGCCTGGACCGGGGAGCTGTTTTTT. As protein: CASSAAAWTGELFF.

The chain uses TRBV28 and TRBJ2-1, with 8 positions matching TRBD2. The junction had 11 bases not matched to a gene; V was cut back by 6 bases and J by 7 bases. The CDR3 consists of 15 residues. From germline, CDR1 is MDHEN and CDR2 SYDVKM. Here the CDR3 DNA reads TGTGCCAGCAGGCAAAGGAGCGGGAGTGGGAATGAGCAGTTCTTC. It codes for CASRQRSGSGNEQFF.

This rearrangement joins TRBV5-1 to TRBJ1-1; D gene ambiguous. This CDR3 is 13 amino acids long. From germline, CDR1 is SGHRS and CDR2 YFSETQ. With 4 bases removed from V and 4 bases from J, the gap between germline ends came to 11 bases. The CDR3 nucleotides read TGCGCCAGCAGCCCAATGGTGGGCACTGAAGCTTTCTTT. It translates to CASSPMVGTEAFF.

This clone came up a few times. The sample has other DNA sequences that encode this CDR3 too. This sequence joins TRBV7-9 and TRBJ1-1, with D unclear. Trimming stripped 0 bases from V and 5 bases from J, with 7 bases between. CDR1 is SEHNR, CDR2 FQNEAQ, per germline (reference sequence). CDR3 size: 13 residues. The CDR3 sequence is CASSLAVGTEAFF. As DNA, the CDR3 is TGTGCCAGCAGCTTAGCCGTGGGGACTGAAGCTTTCTTT.

The chain carries TRBV5-4 and TRBJ2-1, with 8 bases fitting TRBD2. V lost 4 bases and J lost 7; bases outside the gene matches: 4. This CDR3 comprises 13 residues. Germline CDR1 reads SGHNT; CDR2 reads YYREEE (reference sequence). Written as DNA, the CDR3 is TGTGCCAGCAGCCTCGGGACTAGTAATGAGCAGTTCTTC. This encodes CASSLGTSNEQFF.

A single count supports this clone. The chain carries TRBV5-1 and TRBJ2-6; TRBD1 aligns across 10 bases. Germline loops: CDR1 SGHRS, CDR2 YFSETQ. CDR3 length: 16 amino acids. V shed 4 bases, J shed 3 bases, and the junction held 4 bases outside the gene matches. CDR3 protein: CASSPTGGVGANVLTF. The CDR3 bases are TGCGCCAGCAGCCCGACAGGGGGCGTTGGGGCCAACGTCCTGACTTTC.

The chain couples TRBV9 to TRBJ1-4; 9 nucleotides match TRBD1. V gave up 2 bases and J gave up 8 bases; unmatched junction bases: 7. The CDR3 is made up of 15 amino acids. The germline CDR1 and CDR2 sequences are SGDLS and YYNGEE. CDR3 sequence reads: CASSVSPQGAEKLFF. CDR3 sequence (DNA): TGTGCCAGCAGCGTTTCCCCACAGGGGGCGGAAAAACTGTTTTTT.

The V gene is TRBV6-1, the J gene TRBJ1-3, with 8 bases matching TRBD1. The CDR3 runs to 15 residues. J was trimmed by 5 bases and V by 8 bases; bases with no gene match: 11. Germline lookup yields CDR1 MNHNS and CDR2 SASEGT. Here the CDR3 DNA reads TGTGCCAGCGATCGCCCGGACAGGGATAGAAACACCATATATTTT. It specifies CASDRPDRDRNTIYF.

CDR3 loop: CASSESAGWEETQYF. The CDR3 nucleotides are TGTGCCAGCAGTGAATCGGCAGGGTGGGAAGAGACCCAGTACTTC. V gene TRBV6-1 combines with J gene TRBJ2-5; D possibly corresponds to TRBD1 (5 bases). The CDR3 totals 15 residues. From germline, CDR1 is MNHNS and CDR2 SASEGT. V lost 2 bases, J lost 3 bases, and 13 bases lay in between.

The chain recombines TRBV14 with TRBJ1-3; D is unresolved. CDR1 and CDR2 (germline): SGHDN, FVKESK. The V end lost 0 bases, the J end lost 3 bases, and 6 bases lay between the germline ends. This CDR3 spans 14 amino acids. The CDR3 DNA follows: TGTGCCAGCAGCCAAGATAGTTATGGAAACACCATATATTTT. This gives the protein CASSQDSYGNTIYF.

As to this clone: At the DNA level, this CDR3 is encoded by other sequences in the same sample as well. This chain joins TRBV5-1 and TRBJ1-1, with D uncertain. The V gene's germline CDR1 is SGHRS and CDR2 YFSETQ. The CDR3 is 14 amino acids. Trimming cost V 0 bases and J 1 base, with 7 bases left between them. DNA for the CDR3: TGCGCCAGCAGCTTGGAGGGCTGGAACACTGAAGCTTTCTTT. As protein: CASSLEGWNTEAFF.

This sequence joins TRBV5-1 and TRBJ2-7; 7 bases match TRBD2. The length of the CDR3 is 14 residues. Germline V gives CDR1 SGHRS, CDR2 YFSETQ. The V gene end was trimmed by 7 bases and the J gene end by 3 bases; junction bases not matched to a gene: 10. CDR3: CASGDSRGSYEQYF. The CDR3 bases are TGCGCCAGCGGGGATAGCCGCGGGAGCTACGAGCAGTACTTC.

The chain uses TRBV11-3 and TRBJ2-2; perhaps TRBD1 as D (5 bases). Germline V gene data show CDR1 as SGHNT and CDR2 as YENEEA. CDR3 size: 14 residues. The V end lost 1 base, the J end lost 7 bases, and 10 bases lay between the germline ends. This CDR3 reads CASSLVGAGGELFF. Written as DNA, the CDR3 is TGTGCCAGCAGCTTAGTAGGGGCTGGCGGGGAGCTGTTTTTT.

Details on this clone: Distinct nucleotide sequences in the sample also encode this CDR3. V is TRBV7-2 and J is TRBJ1-5; no definite D call. The germline V gene has CDR1 SGHTA and CDR2 FQGNSA. Trimming removed 5 bases from V and 3 bases from J, with 8 bases in between. The CDR3 extends over 13 amino acids. The DNA for the CDR3 is TGTGCCAGCAGCCTGGACCCCAATCAGCCCCAGCATTTT. Encoded protein: CASSLDPNQPQHF.

On this clone: The same CDR3 is also encoded by other DNA sequences in this sample. The genes are TRBV9 and TRBJ2-3, with 9 bases that match TRBD2. The V segment lost 0 bases and the J segment 2 bases; nucleotides outside the gene matches: 4. Looked up from germline, CDR1 is SGDLS and CDR2 is YYNGEE. The length of the CDR3 is 16 residues. The CDR3 DNA sequence: TGTGCCAGCAGCGTAGGCCTAGCGGGATTCACAGATACGCAGTATTTT. It is translated as CASSVGLAGFTDTQYF.

This clone was seen once. CDR3 region: CASSRGTSGVSYEQYF. The CDR3, as DNA: TGTGCCAGCAGCCGCGGGACTAGCGGGGTCTCCTACGAGCAGTACTTC. The chain uses TRBV7-2 and TRBJ2-7; the match to TRBD2 covers 13 bases. From germline, CDR1 is SGHTA and CDR2 FQGNSA. CDR3 length equals 16 residues. J was trimmed by 0 bases and V by 5 bases; bases with no gene match: 4.

The genes are TRBV5-1 and TRBJ1-1; tentatively, D is TRBD1 (6 bases). The germline V gene has CDR1 SGHRS and CDR2 YFSETQ. V was clipped by 0 bases and J by 1 base, with 13 bases between them. The CDR3 totals 16 residues. CDR3 residues: CASSLGTGIGNTEAFF. For the CDR3, the DNA is TGCGCCAGCAGCTTGGGCACAGGGATCGGGAACACTGAAGCTTTCTTT.

The chain employs TRBV6-6 and TRBJ1-1, with D uncertain. This CDR3 comprises 13 residues. The V and J ends lost 0 bases and 8 bases respectively, with 10 bases between them. CDR1 and CDR2 from the germline V gene are MNHNY and SVGAGI (reference sequence). CDR3: CASSYSGKPEAFF. CDR3 nucleotide sequence: TGTGCCAGCAGTTACTCGGGGAAACCCGAAGCTTTCTTT.

The chain has TRBV19 and TRBJ2-3, with 10 bases lining up with TRBD1. With 5 bases clipped from V and 3 bases from J, the junction kept 5 bases outside the gene matches. This CDR3 region has 15 residues. Per germline, CDR1 LNHDA and CDR2 SQIVND (reference sequence). The CDR3: CASSPTGGRTDTQYF. For the CDR3, the DNA is TGTGCCAGTAGTCCGACAGGGGGCAGGACAGATACGCAGTATTTT.